This TCR beta chain emerged from a study of T cell repertoires in cytomegalovirus infection. Study-wide context: Both CMV infection and a matching HLA type were indicated by public TCR beta signatures.

Whole-study results and caveats: Frequencies of public TCR beta families were cumulated, and this identified carriers of CMV plus the relevant HLA. Across the ex vivo response, the dominant clonotypes were HLA-C-restricted CMV-specific TCR beta clonotypes.

V gave up 5 bases and J gave up 6 bases; unmatched junction bases: 7. In germline, CDR1 is SGHTA, CDR2 FQGTGA. There are 15 residues in the CDR3. TCRdb processed the reads anew with MiXCR; each CDR3 protein has one entry. The repertoire has about 530,000 distinct CDR3 sequences, 26% of them found once; the top ten carry roughly an eighth. The table lists this clonotype with many counts. Its antigen remains unidentified. The source material was PBMCs. The clonotype originates from a human donor in good health (CMV status not recorded). Some clones in this sample may be carry-over from other donors' samples. The V and J genes are TRBV7-3 and TRBJ2-3, with 11 bases matching TRBD2. Here the CDR3 DNA reads TGTGCCAGCAGCCAAATAGCGGGAGGGTTTGATACGCAGTATTTT. Encoded protein: CASSQIAGGFDTQYF.